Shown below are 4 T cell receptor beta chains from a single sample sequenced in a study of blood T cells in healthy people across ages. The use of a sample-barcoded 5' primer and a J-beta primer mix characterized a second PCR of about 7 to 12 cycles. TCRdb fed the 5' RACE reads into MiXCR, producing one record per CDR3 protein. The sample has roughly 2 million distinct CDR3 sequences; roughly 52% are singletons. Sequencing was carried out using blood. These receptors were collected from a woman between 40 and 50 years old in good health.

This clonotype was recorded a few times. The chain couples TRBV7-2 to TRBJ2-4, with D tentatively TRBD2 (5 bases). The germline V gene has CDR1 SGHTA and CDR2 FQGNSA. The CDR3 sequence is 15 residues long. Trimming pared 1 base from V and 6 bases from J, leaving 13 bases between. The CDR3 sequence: CASSLGARGGNIQYF. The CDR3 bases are TGTGCCAGCAGCTTAGGAGCTCGGGGTGGAAACATTCAGTACTTC.

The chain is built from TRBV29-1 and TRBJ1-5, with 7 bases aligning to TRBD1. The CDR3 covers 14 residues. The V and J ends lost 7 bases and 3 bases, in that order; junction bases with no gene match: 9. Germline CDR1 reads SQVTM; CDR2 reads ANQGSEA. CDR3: CSATVGQVNQPQHF. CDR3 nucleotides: TGCAGCGCCACAGTAGGACAGGTCAATCAGCCCCAGCATTTT.

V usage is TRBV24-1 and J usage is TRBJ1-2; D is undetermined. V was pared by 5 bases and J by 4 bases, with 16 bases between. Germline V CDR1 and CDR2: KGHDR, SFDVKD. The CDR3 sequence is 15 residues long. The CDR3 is CATSASGSAGYGYTF. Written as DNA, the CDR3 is TGTGCCACCAGTGCTTCAGGATCGGCTGGCTATGGCTACACCTTC.

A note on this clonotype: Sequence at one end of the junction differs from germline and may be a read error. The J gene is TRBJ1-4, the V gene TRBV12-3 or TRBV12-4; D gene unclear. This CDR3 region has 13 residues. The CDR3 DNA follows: TGTGCCAGCAGCTCGGCATGGATTGAAGAACTGTTTTTT. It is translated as CASSSAWIEELFF.